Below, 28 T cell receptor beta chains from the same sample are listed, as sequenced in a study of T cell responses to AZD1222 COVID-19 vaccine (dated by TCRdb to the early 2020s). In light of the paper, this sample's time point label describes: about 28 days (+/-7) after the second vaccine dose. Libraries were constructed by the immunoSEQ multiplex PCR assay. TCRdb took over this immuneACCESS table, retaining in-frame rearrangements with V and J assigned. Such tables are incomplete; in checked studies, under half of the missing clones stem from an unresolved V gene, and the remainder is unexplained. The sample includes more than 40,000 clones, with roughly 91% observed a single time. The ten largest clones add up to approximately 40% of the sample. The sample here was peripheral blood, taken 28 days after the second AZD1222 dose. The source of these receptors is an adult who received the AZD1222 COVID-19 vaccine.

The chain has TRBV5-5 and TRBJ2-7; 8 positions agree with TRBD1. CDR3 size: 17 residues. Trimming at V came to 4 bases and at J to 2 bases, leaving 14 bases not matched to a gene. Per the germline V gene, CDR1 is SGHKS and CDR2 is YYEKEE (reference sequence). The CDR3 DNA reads TGTGCCAGCAGCCGAAGCCCGACAGGGGATTCGGCCTACGAGCAGTACTTC. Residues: CASSRSPTGDSAYEQYF.

The CDR3 sequence: CASRRGGPNEQFF. The CDR3 DNA follows: TGTGCCAGCAGGAGGGGGGGCCCCAATGAGCAGTTCTTC. V and J are TRBV6-5 and TRBJ2-1, with D maybe TRBD2 (7 bases). The CDR3 covers 13 residues. V shed 6 bases and J shed 6 bases, with 12 bases lying between them. Germline CDR1 is MNHEY and CDR2 is SVGAGI.

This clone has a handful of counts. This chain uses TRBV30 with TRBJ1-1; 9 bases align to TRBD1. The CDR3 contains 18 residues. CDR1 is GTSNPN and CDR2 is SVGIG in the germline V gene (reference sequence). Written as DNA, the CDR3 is TGTGCGTTAGGGACAGGGTGGCCCCCACCCGACGCAAACACTGAAGCTTTCTTT. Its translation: CALGTGWPPPDANTEAFF.

CDR3 nucleotide sequence: TGTGCCAGCAGCTTAGATGGGTGGCCTGGGCAGGGGACCCAGTACTTC. Encoded protein: CASSLDGWPGQGTQYF. This rearrangement joins TRBV7-2 to TRBJ2-5; possibly TRBD1 for D (5 bases). This CDR3 is built from 16 residues. Germline CDR1 and CDR2: SGHTA and FQGNSA. Trimming took off 1 base at V and 7 bases at J, with 19 bases between the two ends. The full variable domain, its missing parts supplied by reference TRBV7-2 and TRBJ2-5, is GAGVSQSPSNKVTEKGKDVELRCDPISGHTALYWYRQSLGQGLEFLIYFQGNSAPDKSGLPSDRFSAERTGGSVSTLTIQRTQQEDSAVYLCASSLDGWPGQGTQYFGPGTRLLVL.

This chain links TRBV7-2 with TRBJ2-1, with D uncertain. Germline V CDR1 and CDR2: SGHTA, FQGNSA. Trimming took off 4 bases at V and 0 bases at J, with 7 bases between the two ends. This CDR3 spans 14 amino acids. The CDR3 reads CASSSTRSYNEQFF. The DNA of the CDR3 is TGTGCCAGCAGCTCCACCCGCTCCTACAATGAGCAGTTCTTC.

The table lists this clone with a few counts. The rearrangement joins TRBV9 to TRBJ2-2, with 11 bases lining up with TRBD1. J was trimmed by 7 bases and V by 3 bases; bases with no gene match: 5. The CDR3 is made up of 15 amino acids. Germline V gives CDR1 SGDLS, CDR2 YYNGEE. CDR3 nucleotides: TGTGCCAGCAGCGCGCGGACAGGGGGCAGCGGGGAGCTGTTTTTT. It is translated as CASSARTGGSGELFF.

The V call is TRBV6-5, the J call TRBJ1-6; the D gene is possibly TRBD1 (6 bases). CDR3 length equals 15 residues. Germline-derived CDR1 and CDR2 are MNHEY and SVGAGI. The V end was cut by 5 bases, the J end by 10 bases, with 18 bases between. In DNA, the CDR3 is TGTGCCAGCAGTCCCCGTGGGGGGCAGGACTCACCCCTCCACTTT. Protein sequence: CASSPRGGQDSPLHF.

This CDR3 is CASSLASGSNNEQFF. Written as DNA, the CDR3 is TGTGCCAGCAGCTTAGCCAGCGGGAGTAACAATGAGCAGTTCTTC. J is TRBJ2-1 and V is TRBV7-9, with TRBD2 matching 8 bases. Germline CDR1 is SEHNR and CDR2 is FQNEAQ (reference sequence). This CDR3 has 15 amino acids. After removal of 0 bases from V and 5 bases from J, the junction contained 3 bases not matched to a gene.

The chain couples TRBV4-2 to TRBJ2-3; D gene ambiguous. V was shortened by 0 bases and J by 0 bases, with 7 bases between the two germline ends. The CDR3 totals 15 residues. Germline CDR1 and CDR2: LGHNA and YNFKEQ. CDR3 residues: CASSQEDTSTDTQYF. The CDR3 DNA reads TGTGCCAGCAGCCAAGAAGATACTAGCACAGATACGCAGTATTTT.

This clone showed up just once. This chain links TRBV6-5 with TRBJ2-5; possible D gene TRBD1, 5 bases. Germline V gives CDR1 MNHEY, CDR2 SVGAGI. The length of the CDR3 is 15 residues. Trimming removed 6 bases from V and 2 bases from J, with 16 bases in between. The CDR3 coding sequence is TGTGCCAGCAGCTCTCCCTTTAGGGGACAAGAGACCCAGTACTTC. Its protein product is CASSSPFRGQETQYF.

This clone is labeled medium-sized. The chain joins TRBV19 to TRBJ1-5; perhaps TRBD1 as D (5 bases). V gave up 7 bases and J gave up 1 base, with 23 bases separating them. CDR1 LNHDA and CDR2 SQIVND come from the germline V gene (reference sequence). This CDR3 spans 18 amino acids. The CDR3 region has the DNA TGTGCCAGTACCCTTAGCAGGGCCCCCGGGCAGAGCAATCAGCCCCAGCATTTT. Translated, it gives CASTLSRAPGQSNQPQHF.

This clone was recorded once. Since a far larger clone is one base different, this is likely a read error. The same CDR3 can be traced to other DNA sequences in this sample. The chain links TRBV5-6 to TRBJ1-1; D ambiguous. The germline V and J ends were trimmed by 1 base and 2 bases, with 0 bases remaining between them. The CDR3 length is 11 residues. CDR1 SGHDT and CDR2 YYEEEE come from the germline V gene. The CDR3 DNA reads TGTGCCAGCAGCTTGAACACTGAAGCTTTCTTT. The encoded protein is CASSLNTEAFF.

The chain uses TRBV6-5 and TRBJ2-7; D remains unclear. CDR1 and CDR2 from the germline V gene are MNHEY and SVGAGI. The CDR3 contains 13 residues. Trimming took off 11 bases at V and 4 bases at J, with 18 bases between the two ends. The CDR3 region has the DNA TGTGCCTGCGGCCGGACGGCCGAATACGAGCAGTACTTC. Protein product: CACGRTAEYEQYF.

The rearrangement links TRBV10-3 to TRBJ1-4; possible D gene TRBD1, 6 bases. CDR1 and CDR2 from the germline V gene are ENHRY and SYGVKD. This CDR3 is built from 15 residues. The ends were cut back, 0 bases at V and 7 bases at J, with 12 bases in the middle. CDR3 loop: CAISESVGGGEKLFF. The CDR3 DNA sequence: TGTGCCATCAGTGAGTCAGTGGGGGGCGGTGAAAAACTGTTTTTT.

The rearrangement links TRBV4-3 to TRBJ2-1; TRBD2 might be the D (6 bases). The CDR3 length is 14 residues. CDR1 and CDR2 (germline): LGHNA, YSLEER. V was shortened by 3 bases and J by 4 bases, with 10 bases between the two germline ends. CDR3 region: CASSQAGRYNEQFF. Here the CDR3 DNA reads TGCGCCAGCAGCCAGGCGGGGCGATACAATGAGCAGTTCTTC.

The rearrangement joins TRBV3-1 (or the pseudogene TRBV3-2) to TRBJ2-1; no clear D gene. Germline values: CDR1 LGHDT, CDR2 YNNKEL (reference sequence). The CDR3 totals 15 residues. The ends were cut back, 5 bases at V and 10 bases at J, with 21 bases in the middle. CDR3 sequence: CASSRPRRNETEQFF. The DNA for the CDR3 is TGTGCCAGCAGCAGACCCCGCCGGAACGAGACGGAGCAGTTCTTC.

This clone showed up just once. The CDR3 DNA sequence: TGTGCCAGCAGCCTAACCACAGGGAGGGTCGGCGAGCAGTACTTC. Encoded protein: CASSLTTGRVGEQYF. V gene TRBV7-2 combines with J gene TRBJ2-7, with D tentatively TRBD2 (7 bases). CDR1 and CDR2 (germline): SGHTA, FQGNSA. V was shortened by 5 bases and J by 6 bases, with 20 bases between the two germline ends. This CDR3 has 15 amino acids.

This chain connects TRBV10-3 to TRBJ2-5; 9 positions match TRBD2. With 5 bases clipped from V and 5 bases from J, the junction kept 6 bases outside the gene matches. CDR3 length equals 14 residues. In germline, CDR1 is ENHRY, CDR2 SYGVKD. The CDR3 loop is CAISQRGVVETQYF. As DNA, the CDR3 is TGTGCCATCAGTCAGCGGGGGGTCGTGGAGACCCAGTACTTC.

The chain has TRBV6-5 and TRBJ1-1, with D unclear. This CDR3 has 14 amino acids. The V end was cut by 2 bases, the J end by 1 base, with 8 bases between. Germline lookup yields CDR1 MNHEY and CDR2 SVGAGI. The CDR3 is CASSYATANTEAFF. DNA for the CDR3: TGTGCCAGCAGTTACGCGACGGCGAACACTGAAGCTTTCTTT.

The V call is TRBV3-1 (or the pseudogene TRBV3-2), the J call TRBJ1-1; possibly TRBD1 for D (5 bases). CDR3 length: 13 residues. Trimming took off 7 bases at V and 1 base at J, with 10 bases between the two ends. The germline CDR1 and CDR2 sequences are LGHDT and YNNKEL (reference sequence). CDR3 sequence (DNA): TGTGCCAGCACCCGGACATCGAACACTGAAGCTTTCTTT. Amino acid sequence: CASTRTSNTEAFF.

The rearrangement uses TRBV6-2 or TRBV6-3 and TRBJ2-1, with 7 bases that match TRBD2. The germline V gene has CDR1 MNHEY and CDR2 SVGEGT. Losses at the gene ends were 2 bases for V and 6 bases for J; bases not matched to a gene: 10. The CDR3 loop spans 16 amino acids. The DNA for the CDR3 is TGTGCCAGCAGTTACAATATCGGACTAGTCGGCAATGAGCAGTTCTTC. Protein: CASSYNIGLVGNEQFF.

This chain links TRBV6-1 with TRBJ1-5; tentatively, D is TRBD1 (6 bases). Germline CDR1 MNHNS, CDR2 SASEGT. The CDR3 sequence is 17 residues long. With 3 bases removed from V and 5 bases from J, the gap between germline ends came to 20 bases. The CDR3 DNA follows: TGTGCCAGCAGTGAGCGGAGTTTGGACAGCTTTTATCAGCCCCAGCATTTT. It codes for CASSERSLDSFYQPQHF.

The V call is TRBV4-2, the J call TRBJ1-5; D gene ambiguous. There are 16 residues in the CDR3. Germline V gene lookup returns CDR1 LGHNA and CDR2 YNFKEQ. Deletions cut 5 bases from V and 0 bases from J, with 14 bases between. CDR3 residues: CASSTTAKNSNQPQHF. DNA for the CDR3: TGTGCCAGCAGCACTACAGCAAAAAATAGCAATCAGCCCCAGCATTTT.

The CDR3 DNA reads as TGTGCCAGCAGTTCTCCACAGGGGGCAGGCTATGGCTACACCTTC. Translated: CASSSPQGAGYGYTF. The chain couples TRBV6-5 to TRBJ1-2, with TRBD1 matching over 9 bases. The CDR3 extends over 15 amino acids. The junction had 7 bases not matched to a gene; V was cut back by 4 bases and J by 4 bases. CDR1 and CDR2 from the germline V gene are MNHEY and SVGAGI.

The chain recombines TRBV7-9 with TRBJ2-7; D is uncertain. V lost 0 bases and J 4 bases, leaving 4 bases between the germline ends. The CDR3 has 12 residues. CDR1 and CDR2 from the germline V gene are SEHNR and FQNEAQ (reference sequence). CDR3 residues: CASSLARYEQYF. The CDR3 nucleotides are TGTGCCAGCAGCTTAGCTCGGTACGAGCAGTACTTC. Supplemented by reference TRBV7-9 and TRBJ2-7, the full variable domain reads DTGVSQNPRHKITKRGQNVTFRCDPISEHNRLYWYRQTLGQGPEFLTYFQNEAQLEKSRLLSDRFSAERPKGSFSTLEIQRTEQGDSAMYLCASSLARYEQYFGPGTRLTVT.

The CDR3 is CASSPLRAGELFF. As DNA, the CDR3 is TGTGCCAGCAGCCCCCTACGCGCCGGGGAGCTGTTTTTT. The chain uses TRBV7-9 and TRBJ2-2, with D unclear. The CDR3 sequence is 13 residues long. Germline-derived CDR1 and CDR2 are SEHNR and FQNEAQ (reference sequence). The ends were cut back, 5 bases at V and 6 bases at J, with 10 bases in the middle.

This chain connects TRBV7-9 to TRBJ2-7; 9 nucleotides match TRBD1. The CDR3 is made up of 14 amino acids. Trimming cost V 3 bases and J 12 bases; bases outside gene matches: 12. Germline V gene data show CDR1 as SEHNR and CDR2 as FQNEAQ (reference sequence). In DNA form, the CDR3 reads TGTGCCAGCAGCTTGGATACCGGGACAGGGACTGTGTACTTC. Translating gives CASSLDTGTGTVYF.

CDR3 nucleotides: TGTGCCAGCAGGGAATCAGGGTCCGAGCAGTTCTTC. It codes for CASRESGSEQFF. This chain joins TRBV28 and TRBJ2-1, with a tentative D call TRBD1 (5 bases). Trimming cost V 6 bases and J 10 bases, with 13 bases left between them. The germline CDR1 and CDR2 sequences are MDHEN and SYDVKM. CDR3 length: 12 residues.